This is a list of T cell receptor beta chains from one sample in a study of T cells expressing NK-cell markers. Following a re-call of the 5' RACE reads, TCRdb has one entry per CDR3 protein and lacks DNA. In all, the sample yields a few hundred thousand distinct CDR3 sequences. The specimen was blood T cells: a sorted CD56 or NKG2C T cell subset, CD4+ or CD8+ T cells, or bulk PBMC T cells (not recorded which). The receptors come from a man aged 18 to 30 in good health. CDR3s include the opening cysteine and the closing phenylalanine or tryptophan.

cdr3_aa	v_call	j_call
CSATWTQKQFF	TRBV20-1	TRBJ2-1
CASSDSGSRGDTQYF	TRBV19	TRBJ2-3
CASSWRQGGNTEAFF	TRBV27	TRBJ1-1
CASSPSMGSAGGYTF	TRBV6-1	TRBJ1-2
CSAPQGWDTQYF	TRBV20-1	TRBJ2-3
CASSQELGAEQFF	TRBV14	TRBJ2-1
CASSRGPTGELFF	TRBV12-3/TRBV12-4	TRBJ2-2
CASSPGTASGGLQYF	TRBV18	TRBJ2-3
CASSLEPSGTYEQYF	TRBV7-2	TRBJ2-7
CSVTSTRETQYF	TRBV29-1	TRBJ2-5
CASSSSGTDSYNEQFF	TRBV5-6	TRBJ2-1
CASSTRAGGANVLTF	TRBV5-1	TRBJ2-6
CASSQTGLTDTQYF	TRBV7-2	TRBJ2-3
CASSLVGPANHEQYF	TRBV5-6	TRBJ2-7
CSAPRTGGAVAEAFF	TRBV20-1	TRBJ1-1
CAISDLVRGQHSYEQYF	TRBV10-3	TRBJ2-7
CASSGTPTYEQYF	TRBV4-2	TRBJ2-7
CASIRLAGTYNEQFF	TRBV7-2	TRBJ2-1
CATSDGQGAGANVLTF	TRBV24-1	TRBJ2-6
CASRPTGVSQPQHF	TRBV27	TRBJ1-5
CASSPPGTSSSGNTIYF	TRBV18	TRBJ1-3
CSASGYGTDTQYF	TRBV20-1	TRBJ2-3
CASISITSTGELFF	TRBV12-3/TRBV12-4	TRBJ2-2
CASSPQGAKPSNEQFF	TRBV18	TRBJ2-1
CASSGGAAGYTF	TRBV3-1	TRBJ1-2
CASSSGGIEAFF	TRBV5-1	TRBJ1-1
CASSQDSPTAGVAQYF	TRBV4-3	TRBJ2-3
CASSGAEDWADTQYF	TRBV5-4	TRBJ2-3
CASRSLSRDDTGELFF	TRBV6-1	TRBJ2-2
CASSQAGGSSPLHF	TRBV3-1	TRBJ1-6
CSATGSFEETQYF	TRBV20-1	TRBJ2-5
CASSHPGQPYNEQFF	TRBV4-1	TRBJ2-1
CATSDWGTASQETQYF	TRBV24-1	TRBJ2-5
CASSYPTDRGISYNEQFF	TRBV6-2/TRBV6-3	TRBJ2-1
CATQNGPTEAFF	TRBV6-5	TRBJ1-1
CASTLHRGNTIYF	TRBV12-3/TRBV12-4	TRBJ1-3
CASSPGVEQFF	TRBV6-6	TRBJ2-1
CSVDTEDTGELFF	TRBV29-1	TRBJ2-2
CSAKSGLAGTHYNEQFF	TRBV20-1	TRBJ2-1
CSARVGTGGNQPQHF	TRBV20-1	TRBJ1-5
CASTIGYRVRTGELFF	TRBV5-1	TRBJ2-2
CASSRLRTNGYTF	TRBV12-3/TRBV12-4	TRBJ1-2